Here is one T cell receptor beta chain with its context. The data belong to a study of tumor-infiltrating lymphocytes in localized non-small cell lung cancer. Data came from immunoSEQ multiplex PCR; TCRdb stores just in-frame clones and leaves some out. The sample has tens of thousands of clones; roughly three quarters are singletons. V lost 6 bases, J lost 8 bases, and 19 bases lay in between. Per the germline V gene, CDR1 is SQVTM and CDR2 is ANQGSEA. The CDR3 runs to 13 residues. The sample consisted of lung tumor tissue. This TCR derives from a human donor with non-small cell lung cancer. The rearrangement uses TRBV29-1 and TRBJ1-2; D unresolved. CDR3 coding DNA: TGCAGCGTATCGGGCCAGGCCAATGGGGGCTACACCTTC. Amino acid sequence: CSVSGQANGGYTF.